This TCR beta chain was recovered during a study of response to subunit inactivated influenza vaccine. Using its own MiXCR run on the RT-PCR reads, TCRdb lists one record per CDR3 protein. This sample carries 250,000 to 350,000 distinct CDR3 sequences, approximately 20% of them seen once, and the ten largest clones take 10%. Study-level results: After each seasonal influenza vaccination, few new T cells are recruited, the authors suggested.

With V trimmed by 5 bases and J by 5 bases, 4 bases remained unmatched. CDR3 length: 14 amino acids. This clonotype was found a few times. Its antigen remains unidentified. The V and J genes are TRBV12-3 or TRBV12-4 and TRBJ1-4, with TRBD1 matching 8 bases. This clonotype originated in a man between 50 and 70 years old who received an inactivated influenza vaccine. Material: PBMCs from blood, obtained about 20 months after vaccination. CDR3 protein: CASSPGQANEKLFF. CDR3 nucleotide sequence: TGTGCCAGCAGTCCGGGACAGGCGAATGAAAAACTGTTTTTT.